This T cell receptor beta chain was found in a study of cytomegalovirus exposure and HLA in healthy donors. General observations from the study: Many donors shared some public TCRs, even though most TCR sequences were rare.

PCR involved 60 Vbeta and 13 Jbeta primers. Generated by immunoSEQ multiplex PCR, the TCRdb table keeps only in-frame clones and is missing some. In the table there are around 81,000 clones, 60% to 70% of which are singletons. A note on this clone: The target antigen is unknown.

Per the germline V gene, CDR1 is MNHNS and CDR2 is SASEGT. The trim removed 3 bases at V and 1 base at J, leaving 5 bases unmatched. The CDR3 consists of 15 residues. J is TRBJ1-1 and V is TRBV6-1, with TRBD1 matching over 7 bases. The sequence came from a man younger than 40 in good health and CMV-seropositive. The material sequenced was PBMCs. The CDR3 DNA follows: TGTGCCAGCAGTGAGCTAGGGGGCGCGAACACTGAAGCTTTCTTT. This encodes CASSELGGANTEAFF.